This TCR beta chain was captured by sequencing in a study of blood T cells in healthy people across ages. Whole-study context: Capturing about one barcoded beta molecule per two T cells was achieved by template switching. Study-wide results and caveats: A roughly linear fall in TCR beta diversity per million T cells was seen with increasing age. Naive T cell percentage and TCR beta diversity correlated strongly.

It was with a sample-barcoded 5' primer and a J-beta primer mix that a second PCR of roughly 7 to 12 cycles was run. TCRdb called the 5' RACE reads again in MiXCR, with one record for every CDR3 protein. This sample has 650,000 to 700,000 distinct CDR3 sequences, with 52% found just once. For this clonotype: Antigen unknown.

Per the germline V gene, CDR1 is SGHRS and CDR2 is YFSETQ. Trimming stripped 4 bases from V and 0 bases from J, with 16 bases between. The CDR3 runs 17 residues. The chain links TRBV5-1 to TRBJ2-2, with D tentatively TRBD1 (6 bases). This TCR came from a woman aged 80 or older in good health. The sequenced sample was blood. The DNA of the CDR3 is TGCGCCAGCAGCCTGGGACATCATATCGCGAACACCGGGGAGCTGTTTTTT. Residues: CASSLGHHIANTGELFF.